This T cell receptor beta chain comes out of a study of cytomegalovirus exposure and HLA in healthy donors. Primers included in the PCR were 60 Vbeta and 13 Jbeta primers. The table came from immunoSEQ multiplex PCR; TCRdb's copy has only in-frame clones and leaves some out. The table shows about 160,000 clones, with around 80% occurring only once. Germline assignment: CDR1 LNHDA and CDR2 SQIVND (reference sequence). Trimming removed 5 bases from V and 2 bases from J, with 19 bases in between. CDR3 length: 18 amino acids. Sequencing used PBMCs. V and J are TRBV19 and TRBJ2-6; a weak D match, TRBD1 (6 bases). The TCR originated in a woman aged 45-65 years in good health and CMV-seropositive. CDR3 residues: CASSRRGQTRPGANVLTF. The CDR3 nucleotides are TGTGCCAGTAGTCGTCGGGGACAAACCCGGCCTGGGGCCAACGTCCTGACTTTC. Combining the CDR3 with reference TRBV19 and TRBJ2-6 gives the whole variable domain DGGITQSPKYLFRKEGQNVTLSCEQNLNHDAMYWYRQDPGQGLRLIYYSQIVNDFQKGDIAEGYSVSREKKESFPLTVTSAQKNPTAFYLCASSRRGQTRPGANVLTFGAGSRLTVL.